These T cell receptor beta chains were read from a single sample in a study of shared clonotypes between healthy human individuals. Profiling relied on immunoSEQ multiplex PCR, and the TCRdb table lists in-frame clones only, not all of them. Among 2 million to 2.5 million clones listed, 85% to 95% were seen once. The source material was naive CD4+ T cells sorted from blood. These receptors were obtained from a man younger than 35 in good health. The CDR3 runs from the conserved cysteine through the conserved F or W. The order of the fields is V gene, J gene, CDR3 protein.

v_gene: TRBV6-5; j_gene: TRBJ2-2; CDR3aa: CASSTTGANTGELFF
v_gene: TRBV28; j_gene: TRBJ1-4; CDR3aa: CASSSTRVLNEKLFF
v_gene: TRBV5-4; j_gene: TRBJ1-3; CDR3aa: CASSLMGQTLSGNTIYF
v_gene: TRBV18; j_gene: TRBJ1-1; CDR3aa: CASSPMPGNTEAFF
v_gene: TRBV10-1; j_gene: TRBJ2-5; CDR3aa: CASSESPSGGQETQYF
v_gene: TRBV7-2; j_gene: TRBJ2-5; CDR3aa: CASSLRGLETQYF
v_gene: TRBV18; j_gene: TRBJ2-7; CDR3aa: CASSPLPTFGDEQYF
v_gene: TRBV2; j_gene: TRBJ2-1; CDR3aa: CASSPGTGYEQFF
v_gene: TRBV30; j_gene: TRBJ2-7; CDR3aa: CAWATPGRGYYEQYF
v_gene: TRBV7-2; j_gene: TRBJ1-3; CDR3aa: CASSLAGGLGNTIYF
v_gene: TRBV6-1; j_gene: TRBJ1-1; CDR3aa: CASSDLFRQDFEAFF
v_gene: TRBV9; j_gene: TRBJ2-5; CDR3aa: CASSLSGGGQETQYF
v_gene: TRBV14; j_gene: TRBJ2-1; CDR3aa: CASSQHHTSAIDNEQFF
v_gene: TRBV7-2; j_gene: TRBJ1-2; CDR3aa: CASTSTMNYGYTF
v_gene: TRBV10-1; j_gene: TRBJ1-2; CDR3aa: CASSEKRNYGYTF
v_gene: TRBV4-3; j_gene: TRBJ2-3; CDR3aa: CASGRTLTDTQYF
v_gene: TRBV28; j_gene: TRBJ1-5; CDR3aa: CASTWDQVQPQHF
v_gene: TRBV29-1; j_gene: TRBJ2-2; CDR3aa: CSGTSGVNTGELFF
v_gene: TRBV11-2; j_gene: TRBJ2-7; CDR3aa: CASSVAGISSYEQYF
v_gene: TRBV28; j_gene: TRBJ1-5; CDR3aa: CASSLLREGNQPQHF
v_gene: TRBV6-6; j_gene: TRBJ2-7; CDR3aa: CASSYPGEPYEQYF
v_gene: TRBV7-9; j_gene: TRBJ1-3; CDR3aa: CASSSPGQGVSSGNTIYF
v_gene: TRBV6-5; j_gene: TRBJ1-1; CDR3aa: CASSRQSYTEAFF
v_gene: TRBV9; j_gene: TRBJ1-2; CDR3aa: CASSARDSPYYGYTF
v_gene: TRBV5-4; j_gene: TRBJ2-1; CDR3aa: CASSLELLGGQKNEQFF
v_gene: TRBV5-6; j_gene: TRBJ2-1; CDR3aa: CASSLGQGSLSNEQFF
v_gene: TRBV5-1; j_gene: TRBJ2-7; CDR3aa: CASRETPSSYEQYF
v_gene: TRBV2; j_gene: TRBJ2-7; CDR3aa: CASSVQGYEQYF
v_gene: TRBV7-2; j_gene: TRBJ1-2; CDR3aa: CASGQLSFYGYTF
v_gene: TRBV30; j_gene: TRBJ1-5; CDR3aa: CAWTGTDHGAPKSNQPQHF
v_gene: TRBV18; j_gene: TRBJ2-7; CDR3aa: CASSPLAGEGEQYF
v_gene: TRBV7-9; j_gene: TRBJ2-5; CDR3aa: CASSFTGFHETQYF
v_gene: TRBV6-6; j_gene: TRBJ2-7; CDR3aa: CASSSWTGVLHEQYF
v_gene: TRBV2; j_gene: TRBJ1-1; CDR3aa: CASSEEGRTSIMNTEAFF
v_gene: TRBV10-3; j_gene: TRBJ2-1; CDR3aa: CAIKKNWGYNEQFF
v_gene: TRBV6-1; j_gene: TRBJ2-1; CDR3aa: CASSEEASFEQFF
v_gene: TRBV14; j_gene: TRBJ1-6; CDR3aa: CASSSTTGVNSPLHF
v_gene: TRBV6-5; j_gene: TRBJ1-1; CDR3aa: CASRDGVSFEAFF
v_gene: TRBV11-3; j_gene: TRBJ2-3; CDR3aa: CASSPGQGTRTDTQYF
v_gene: TRBV10-3; j_gene: TRBJ2-5; CDR3aa: CAIRDPSAPKETQYF
v_gene: TRBV11-3; j_gene: TRBJ2-3; CDR3aa: CASSLGLATDTQYF
v_gene: TRBV6-5; j_gene: TRBJ2-5; CDR3aa: CASRGQGVETQYF
v_gene: TRBV6-6; j_gene: TRBJ1-2; CDR3aa: CASTRGSGNYGYTF
v_gene: TRBV27; j_gene: TRBJ2-5; CDR3aa: CASRFRGYREETQYF
v_gene: TRBV19; j_gene: TRBJ2-5; CDR3aa: CASRVAGQETQYF
v_gene: TRBV18; j_gene: TRBJ2-7; CDR3aa: CASSPRQTGGPLEQYF
v_gene: TRBV10-3; j_gene: TRBJ2-2; CDR3aa: CAISAGTGANTGELFF
v_gene: TRBV6-5; j_gene: TRBJ1-2; CDR3aa: CASSQTGGGYTF
v_gene: TRBV7-2; j_gene: TRBJ2-6; CDR3aa: CASSLSPGANVLTF
v_gene: TRBV12-5; j_gene: TRBJ2-7; CDR3aa: CASGLVEVREQYF
v_gene: TRBV7-3; j_gene: TRBJ1-4; CDR3aa: CASSLTGGTVNEKLFF
v_gene: TRBV5-1; j_gene: TRBJ1-5; CDR3aa: CASSPQGGQPQHF
v_gene: TRBV5-1; j_gene: TRBJ1-1; CDR3aa: CASSLTGDGTEAFF
v_gene: TRBV5-1; j_gene: TRBJ1-5; CDR3aa: CASSLVGGQPQHF